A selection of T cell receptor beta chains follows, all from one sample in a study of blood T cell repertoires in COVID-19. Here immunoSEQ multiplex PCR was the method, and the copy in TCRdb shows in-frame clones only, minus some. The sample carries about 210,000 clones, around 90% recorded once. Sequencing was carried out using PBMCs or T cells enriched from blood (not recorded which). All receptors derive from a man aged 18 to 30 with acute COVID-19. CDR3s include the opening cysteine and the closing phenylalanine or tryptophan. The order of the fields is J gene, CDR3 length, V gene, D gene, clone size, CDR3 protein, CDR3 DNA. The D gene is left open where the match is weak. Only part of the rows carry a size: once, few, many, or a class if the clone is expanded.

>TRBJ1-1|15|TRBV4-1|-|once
CASSQGHARGTEAFF
TGCGCCAGCAGCCAAGGACACGCCCGGGGCACTGAAGCTTTCTTT
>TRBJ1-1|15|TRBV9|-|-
CASSPYGLSNTEAFF
TGTGCCAGCAGCCCCTACGGGTTATCTAACACTGAAGCTTTCTTT
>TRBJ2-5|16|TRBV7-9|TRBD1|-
CASSLARTGEQETQYF
TGTGCCAGCAGCTTGGCCCGGACAGGGGAGCAAGAGACCCAGTACTTC
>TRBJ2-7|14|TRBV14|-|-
CASSQKGGPYEQYF
TGTGCCAGCAGCCAAAAGGGAGGACCCTACGAGCAGTACTTC
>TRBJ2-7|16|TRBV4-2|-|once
CASSQDTGERAYEQYF
TGTGCCAGCAGCCAAGATACCGGGGAGCGGGCCTACGAGCAGTACTTC
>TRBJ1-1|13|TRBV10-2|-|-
CATTPGLNTEAFF
TGCGCCACCACCCCAGGGTTGAACACTGAAGCTTTCTTT
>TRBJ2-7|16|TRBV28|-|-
CASSLGEASVGYEQYF
TGTGCCAGCAGTTTAGGGGAGGCAAGTGTAGGCTACGAGCAGTACTTC
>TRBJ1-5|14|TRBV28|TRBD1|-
CASSPTGGGQPQHF
TGTGCCAGCAGCCCTACAGGGGGTGGACAGCCCCAGCATTTT
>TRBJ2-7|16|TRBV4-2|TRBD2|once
CASSQEETSVTYEQYF
TGTGCCAGCAGCCAAGAGGAGACTAGCGTCACCTACGAGCAGTACTTC
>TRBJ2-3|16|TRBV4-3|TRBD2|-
CASSHRLAGITDTQYF
TGCGCCAGCAGCCATAGACTAGCGGGAATCACAGATACGCAGTATTTT
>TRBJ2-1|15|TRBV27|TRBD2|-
CASSLSAGGYNEQFF
TGTGCCAGCAGTTTAAGTGCGGGAGGCTACAATGAGCAGTTCTTC
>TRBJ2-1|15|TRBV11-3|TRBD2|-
CASSLAVGLAQGQFF
TGTGCCAGCAGCTTAGCGGTCGGACTAGCTCAAGGGCAGTTCTTC
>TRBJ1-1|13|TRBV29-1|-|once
CSVVPVMNTEAFF
TGCAGCGTTGTTCCGGTCATGAACACTGAAGCTTTCTTT
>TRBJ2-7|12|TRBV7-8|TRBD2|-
CASSHDSGEQYF
TGTGCCAGCAGCCATGATAGCGGGGAGCAGTACTTC
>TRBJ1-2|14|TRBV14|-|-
CASSQSRAGYGYTF
TGTGCCAGCAGCCAGTCCAGGGCCGGCTATGGCTACACCTTC
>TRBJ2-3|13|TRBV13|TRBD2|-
CASTSREEYTQYF
TGTGCCAGCACCTCGCGGGAGGAGTATACGCAGTATTTT
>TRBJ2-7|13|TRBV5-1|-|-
CASSLSPSYEQYF
TGCGCCAGCAGCTTGAGCCCCTCCTACGAGCAGTACTTC
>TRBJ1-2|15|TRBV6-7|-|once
CASSYSGDVPPGYTF
TGTGCCAGCAGTTACTCGGGAGATGTCCCTCCGGGCTACACCTTC
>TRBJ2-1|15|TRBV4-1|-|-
CASSQVRTTYNEQFF
TGCGCCAGCAGCCAAGTCAGGACTACTTACAATGAGCAGTTCTTC
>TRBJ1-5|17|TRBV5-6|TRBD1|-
CASSLNGQGLFNQPQHF
TGTGCCAGCAGCTTGAACGGACAGGGGCTTTTCAATCAGCCCCAGCATTTT
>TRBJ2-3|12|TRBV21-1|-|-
CAPSPRTDTQYF
TGTGCCCCTAGCCCCCGCACAGATACGCAGTATTTT
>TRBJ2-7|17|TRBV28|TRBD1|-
CASSPIHPGQGLYEQYF
TGTGCCAGCAGTCCGATACACCCGGGACAGGGGCTCTACGAGCAGTACTTC
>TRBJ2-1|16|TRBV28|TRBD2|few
CASSLPGLAGVPEQFF
TGTGCCAGCAGTTTACCGGGACTAGCGGGAGTTCCTGAGCAGTTCTTC
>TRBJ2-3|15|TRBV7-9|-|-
CASSFLGRAGDTQYF
TGTGCCAGCAGCTTCTTAGGGCGGGCGGGGGATACGCAGTATTTT
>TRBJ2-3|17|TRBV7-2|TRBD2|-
CASSLVGTSGSTDTQYF
TGTGCCAGCAGCTTAGTTGGGACTAGCGGGAGTACAGATACGCAGTATTTT
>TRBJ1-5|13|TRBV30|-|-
CAWSAEGAQPQHF
TGTGCCTGGAGTGCGGAGGGCGCACAGCCCCAGCATTTT
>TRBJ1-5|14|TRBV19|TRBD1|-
CASRNTGQREPQHF
TGTGCCAGTAGGAATACGGGACAGCGGGAGCCCCAGCATTTT
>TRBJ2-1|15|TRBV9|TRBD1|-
CASSVGQGSYNEQFF
TGTGCCAGCAGCGTAGGACAGGGGTCTTACAATGAGCAGTTCTTC
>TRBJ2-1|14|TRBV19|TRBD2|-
CASRASGRLNEQFF
TGTGCCAGTAGGGCTAGCGGGAGATTGAATGAGCAGTTCTTC
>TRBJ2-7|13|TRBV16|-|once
CASSQGAHYEQYF
TGTGCCAGCAGCCAAGGGGCCCACTACGAGCAGTACTTC
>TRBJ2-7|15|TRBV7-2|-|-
CASSLGLASAYEQYF
TGTGCCAGCAGCTTAGGGCTAGCCAGCGCCTACGAGCAGTACTTC
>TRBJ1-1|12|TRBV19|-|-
CASSMQEGLAFF
TGTGCCAGTAGTATGCAGGAAGGATTGGCTTTCTTT
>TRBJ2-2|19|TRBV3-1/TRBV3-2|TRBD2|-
CASSQGFVLAVRAGGELFF
TGTGCCAGCAGCCAAGGTTTTGTACTAGCGGTCAGAGCTGGCGGGGAGCTGTTTTTT
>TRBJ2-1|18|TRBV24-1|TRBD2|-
CATSDETGLAESYNEQFF
TGTGCCACCAGTGATGAGACAGGACTAGCGGAATCCTACAATGAGCAGTTCTTC
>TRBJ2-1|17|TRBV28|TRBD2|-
CASSSTGTSGIRNEQFF
TGTGCCAGCAGTTCCACGGGGACTAGCGGGATTCGGAATGAGCAGTTCTTC
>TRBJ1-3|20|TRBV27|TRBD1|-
CASSSTLPGQDSLSGNTIYF
TGTGCCAGCAGTTCCACTCTGCCGGGACAGGATTCCCTCTCTGGAAACACCATATATTTT
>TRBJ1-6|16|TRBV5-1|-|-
CASSLAGKFYNSPLHF
TGCGCCAGCAGCTTGGCCGGGAAGTTTTATAATTCACCCCTCCACTTT
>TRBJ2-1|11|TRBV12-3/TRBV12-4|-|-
CASSLSAEQFF
TGTGCCAGCAGTCTTAGCGCTGAGCAGTTCTTC
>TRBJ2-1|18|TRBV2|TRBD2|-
CASSTQTSGGTSYNEQFF
TGTGCCAGCAGTACACAGACTAGCGGGGGTACCTCCTACAATGAGCAGTTCTTC
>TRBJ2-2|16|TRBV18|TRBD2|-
CASSPPGGRGGGELFF
TGTGCCAGCTCACCACCGGGCGGGAGAGGAGGCGGGGAGCTGTTTTTT
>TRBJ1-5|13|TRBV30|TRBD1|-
CAWMTGFNQPQHF
TGTGCCTGGATGACAGGGTTCAATCAGCCCCAGCATTTT
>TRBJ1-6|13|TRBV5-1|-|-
CASSLALRSPLHF
TGCGCCAGCAGCTTGGCCTTACGGTCACCCCTCCACTTT
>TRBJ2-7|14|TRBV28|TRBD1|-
CASSVTGGPYEQYF
TGTGCCAGCAGTGTCACAGGGGGGCCCTACGAGCAGTACTTC